This T cell receptor (beta chain) was found in a study of OX40 agonist ivuxolimab in advanced cancers. Study-level points and caveats: Averaging showed that CD8+ T cells had more expanded clones than CD4+ did.

This clone has just one count. Its specificity is unknown. CDR1 and CDR2 (germline): MNHEY, SVGAGI. Trimming removed 6 bases from V and 1 base from J, with 12 bases in between. CDR3 length: 14 amino acids. Libraries were prepared by immunoSEQ multiplex PCR; TCRdb keeps only in-frame clonotypes and omits some of them. The table has 40,000 to 45,000 clones, around 87% seen once. This specimen was CD4+ or CD8+ T cells sorted from blood, taken in a trial of the OX40 agonist ivuxolimab. This chain connects TRBV6-5 to TRBJ1-1; D gene unclear. This receptor was taken from an adult with an advanced solid tumor such as melanoma, head and neck, liver or kidney cancer. CDR3 region: CASRGKEWNTEAFF. For the CDR3, the DNA is TGTGCCAGCAGAGGAAAAGAGTGGAACACTGAAGCTTTCTTT.